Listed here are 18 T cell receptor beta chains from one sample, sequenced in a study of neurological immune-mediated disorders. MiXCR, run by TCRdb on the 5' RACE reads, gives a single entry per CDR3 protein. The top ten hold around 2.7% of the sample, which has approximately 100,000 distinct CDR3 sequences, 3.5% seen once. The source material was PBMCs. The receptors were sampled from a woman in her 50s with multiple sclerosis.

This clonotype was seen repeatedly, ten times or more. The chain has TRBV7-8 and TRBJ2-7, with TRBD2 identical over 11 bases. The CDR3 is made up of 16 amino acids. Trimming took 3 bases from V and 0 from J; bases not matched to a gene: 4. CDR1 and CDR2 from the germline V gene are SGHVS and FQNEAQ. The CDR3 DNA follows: TGTGCCAGCAGCTTTGTACTAGCGGGGGTCTCCTACGAGCAGTACTTC. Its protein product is CASSFVLAGVSYEQYF.

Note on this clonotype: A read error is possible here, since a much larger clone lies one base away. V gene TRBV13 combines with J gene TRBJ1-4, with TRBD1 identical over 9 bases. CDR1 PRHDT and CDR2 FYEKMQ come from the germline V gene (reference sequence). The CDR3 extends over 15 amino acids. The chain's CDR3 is CASSKGTGPKEKLFF. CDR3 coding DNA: TGTGCCAGCAGCAAAGGGACAGGGCCTAAGGAAAAACTGTTTTTT.

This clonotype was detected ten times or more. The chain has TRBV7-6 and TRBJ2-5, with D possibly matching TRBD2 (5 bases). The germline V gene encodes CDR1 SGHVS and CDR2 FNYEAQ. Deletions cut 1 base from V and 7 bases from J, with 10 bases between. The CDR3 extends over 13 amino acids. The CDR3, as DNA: TGTGCCAGCAGCTTAGGAGGCGGAGGGACCCAGTACTTC. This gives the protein CASSLGGGGTQYF.

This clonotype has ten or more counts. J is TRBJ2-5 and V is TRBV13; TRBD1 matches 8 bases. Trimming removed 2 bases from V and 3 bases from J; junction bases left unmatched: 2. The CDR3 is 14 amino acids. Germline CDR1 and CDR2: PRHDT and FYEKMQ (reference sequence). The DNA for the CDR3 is TGTGCCAGCAGCTTACGACAGGGGAAAGAGACCCAGTACTTC. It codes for CASSLRQGKETQYF.

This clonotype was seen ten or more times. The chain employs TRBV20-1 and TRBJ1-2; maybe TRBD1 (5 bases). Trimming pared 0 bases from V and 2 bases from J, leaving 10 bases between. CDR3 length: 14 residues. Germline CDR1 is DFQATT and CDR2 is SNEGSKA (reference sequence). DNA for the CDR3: TGCAGTGCTAGAGAGGCAGGGAGAAACTATGGCTACACCTTC. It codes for CSAREAGRNYGYTF.

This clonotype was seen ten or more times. CDR3 DNA sequence: TGTGCCAGCAGCTTAAGCACAGCGGGGGGGCAAGAGACCCAGTACTTC. Translated: CASSLSTAGGQETQYF. The chain recombines TRBV7-2 with TRBJ2-5, with 10 bases that match TRBD2. Germline lookup yields CDR1 SGHTA and CDR2 FQGNSA. V gave up 2 bases and J gave up 2 bases; unmatched junction bases: 5. CDR3 length: 16 amino acids.

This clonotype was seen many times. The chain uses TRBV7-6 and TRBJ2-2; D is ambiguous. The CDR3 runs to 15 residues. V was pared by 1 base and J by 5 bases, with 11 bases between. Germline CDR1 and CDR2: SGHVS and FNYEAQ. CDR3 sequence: CASSLEYSGTGELFF. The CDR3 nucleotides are TGTGCCAGCAGCTTAGAATATTCGGGTACCGGGGAGCTGTTTTTT.

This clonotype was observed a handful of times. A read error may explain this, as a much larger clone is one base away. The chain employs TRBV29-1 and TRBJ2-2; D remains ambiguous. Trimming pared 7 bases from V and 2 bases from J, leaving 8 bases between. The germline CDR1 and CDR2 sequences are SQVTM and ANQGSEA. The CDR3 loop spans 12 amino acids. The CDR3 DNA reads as TGCAGCGCCGGTACTAACACCGGGGAGCTGTTTTTT. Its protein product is CSAGTNTGELFF.

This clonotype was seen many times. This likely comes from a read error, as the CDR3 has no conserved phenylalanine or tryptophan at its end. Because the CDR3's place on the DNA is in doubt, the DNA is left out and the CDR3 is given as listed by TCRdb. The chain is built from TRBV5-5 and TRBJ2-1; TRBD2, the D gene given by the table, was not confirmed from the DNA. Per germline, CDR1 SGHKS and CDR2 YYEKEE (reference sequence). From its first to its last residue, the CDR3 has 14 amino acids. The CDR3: CASSAVLAGGAFRI.

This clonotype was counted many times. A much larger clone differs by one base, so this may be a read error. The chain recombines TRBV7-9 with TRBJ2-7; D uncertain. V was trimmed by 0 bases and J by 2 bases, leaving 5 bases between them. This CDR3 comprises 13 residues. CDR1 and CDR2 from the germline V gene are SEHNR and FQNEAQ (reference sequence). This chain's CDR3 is CASSLAFTYEQYF. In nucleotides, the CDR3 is TGTGCCAGCAGCTTAGCGTTCACCTACGAGCAGTACTTC.

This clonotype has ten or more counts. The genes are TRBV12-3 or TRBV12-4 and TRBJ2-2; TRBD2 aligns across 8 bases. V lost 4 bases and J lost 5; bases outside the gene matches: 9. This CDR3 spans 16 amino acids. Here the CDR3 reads CASSWAPGGQTGELFF. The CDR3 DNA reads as TGTGCCAGCAGTTGGGCCCCGGGGGGGCAAACCGGGGAGCTGTTTTTT.

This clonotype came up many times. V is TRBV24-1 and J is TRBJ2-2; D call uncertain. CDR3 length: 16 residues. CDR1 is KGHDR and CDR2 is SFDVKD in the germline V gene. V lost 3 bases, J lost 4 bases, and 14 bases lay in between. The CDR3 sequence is CATSDRTDKGTGELFF. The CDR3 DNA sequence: TGTGCCACCAGTGATCGTACAGACAAGGGCACCGGGGAGCTGTTTTTT.

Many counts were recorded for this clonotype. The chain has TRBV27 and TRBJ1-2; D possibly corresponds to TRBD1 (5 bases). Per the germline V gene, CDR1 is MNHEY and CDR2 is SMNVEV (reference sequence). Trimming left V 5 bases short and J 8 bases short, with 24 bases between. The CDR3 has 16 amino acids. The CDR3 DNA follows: TGTGCCAGCAGTCCTGGAGGGTCCAGGGCGGGGAACGGCTACACCTTC. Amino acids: CASSPGGSRAGNGYTF.

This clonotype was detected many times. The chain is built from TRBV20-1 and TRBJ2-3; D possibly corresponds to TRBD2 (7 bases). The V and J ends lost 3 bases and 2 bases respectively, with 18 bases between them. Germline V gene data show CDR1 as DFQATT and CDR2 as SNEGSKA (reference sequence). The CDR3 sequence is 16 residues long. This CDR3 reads CSARPPGGQLTDTQYF. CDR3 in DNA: TGCAGTGCTAGGCCGCCCGGGGGGCAACTCACAGATACGCAGTATTTT.

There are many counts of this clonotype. CDR3 nucleotide sequence: TGTGCCAGCAGCCCACCCGGGTCAGATGAGCAGTTCTTC. Its translation is CASSPPGSDEQFF. The V and J genes are TRBV7-9 and TRBJ2-1; unclear D gene. V lost 5 bases and J 8 bases, leaving 13 bases between the germline ends. Per the germline V gene, CDR1 is SEHNR and CDR2 is FQNEAQ (reference sequence). CDR3 length equals 13 residues.

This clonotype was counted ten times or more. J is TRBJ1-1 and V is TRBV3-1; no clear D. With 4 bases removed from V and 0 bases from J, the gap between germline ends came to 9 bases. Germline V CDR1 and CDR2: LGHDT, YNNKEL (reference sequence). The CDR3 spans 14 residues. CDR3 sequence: CASSRLEMNTEAFF. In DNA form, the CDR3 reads TGTGCCAGCAGCCGGTTGGAGATGAACACTGAAGCTTTCTTT.

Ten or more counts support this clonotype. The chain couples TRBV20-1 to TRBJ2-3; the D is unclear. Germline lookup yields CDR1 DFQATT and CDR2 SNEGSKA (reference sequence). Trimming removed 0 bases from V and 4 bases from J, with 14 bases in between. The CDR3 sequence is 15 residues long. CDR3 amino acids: CSARDPQRGADTQYF. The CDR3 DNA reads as TGCAGTGCTAGAGATCCCCAGCGAGGCGCAGATACGCAGTATTTT.

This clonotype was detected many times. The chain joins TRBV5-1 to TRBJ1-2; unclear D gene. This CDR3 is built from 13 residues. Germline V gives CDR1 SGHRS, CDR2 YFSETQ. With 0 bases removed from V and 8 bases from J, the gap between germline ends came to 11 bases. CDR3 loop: CASSLEFLPGYTF. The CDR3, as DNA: TGCGCCAGCAGCTTGGAGTTCTTACCGGGCTACACCTTC.